The subject of this entry is one T cell receptor (beta chain). The antigen is unknown. An end of the junction does not agree with germline; a read error may underlie this. TCRdb processed the 5' RACE reads anew with MiXCR; each CDR3 protein has one entry. The sample consists of around 490,000 distinct CDR3 sequences, about 5.4% of them appearing once. This sample is part of a study of CD8 T cells in ankylosing spondylitis. Regarding the study as a whole: About 8 highly homologous variants made up a TCR beta motif, and this motif appeared characteristic of ankylosing spondylitis blood.

The CDR3 runs 14 residues. The V gene's germline CDR1 is LGHNA and CDR2 YNFKEQ. The receptor comes from a male donor with ankylosing spondylitis. The V and J genes are TRBV4-2 and TRBJ2-1, with unresolved D. Sequencing input: blood, either unsorted or a sorted T cell fraction (not recorded which). The CDR3 DNA is TGTGCCAGGAGCCCCGGGCCTACCTGCAATGAGCAGTTCTTC. Translating it yields CARSPGPTCNEQFF.